Described below is a single TCR beta chain sequence and its context. Its target is unknown. iRepertoire HTBI primers and Arm-PCR of CDR3 regions built TCR beta libraries. In the source study's methods: The identification of 50 to 65 TRBV and roughly 14 TRBJ segments was made across samples. TCRdb re-called the multiplex PCR reads through MiXCR, storing one row per CDR3 protein. The V and J calls reflect TCRdb's pipeline rather than the authors' work. This repertoire shows around 250,000 distinct CDR3 sequences, 15% to 20% found once; its top ten account for roughly a fifth. This specimen belongs to a study of regulatory T cells in long-lasting Graves disease. On the study more broadly: Duration of antithyroid drug therapy among newly diagnosed Graves' patients was under 3 months.

This CDR3 is 13 amino acids long. The V gene's germline CDR1 is GTSNPN and CDR2 SVGIG (reference sequence). The V and J ends lost 2 bases and 1 base respectively, with 8 bases between them. Time point of the sample: newly diagnosed GD, antithyroid drugs for less than 3 months. Following extraction of RNA from PBMCs, that RNA was used to make the TCR library. Study-level points and caveats: Public clonotype sharing was higher in persistent than newly diagnosed patients.

The sequence derives from a female donor with Graves disease. The chain recombines TRBV30 with TRBJ1-1, with TRBD1 as a possible D gene (6 bases). The sequencing used peripheral blood mononuclear cells (PBMCs), collected at new diagnosis, from a patient treated with antithyroid drugs. CDR3 coding DNA: TGTGCCTGGAGTAGGGGGGGGAACACTGAAGCTTTCTTT. It codes for CAWSRGGNTEAFF.